A selection of T cell receptor beta chains follows, all from one sample in a study of T cell repertoires in cytomegalovirus infection. TCRdb re-derived calls from the reads in MiXCR, one entry per CDR3 protein. The top ten hold 12% to 15% of the sample, which has fewer than 550,000 distinct CDR3 sequences, about 33% seen once. The sequenced material came from PBMCs. The receptors originated from a human donor in good health (CMV status not recorded). Some clones in this sample may be carry-over from other donors' samples. Each CDR3 is given with its conserved first and last residue. Fields, in order: J gene, CDR3 length, V gene, clone size, D gene, CDR3 DNA, CDR3 protein. The D gene is left open where the match is weak. Clone size is not always given. Where it is, it says once, few, many or a class for expanded clones.

J: TRBJ2-1
length: 18
V: TRBV6-1
size: few
D: NA
DNA: TGTGCCAGCAGTGAAAGGGGAAAGTCTTTCGCTCCCTACAATGAGCAGTTCTTC
CDR3: CASSERGKSFAPYNEQFF

J: TRBJ1-4
length: 13
V: TRBV7-6
size: many
D: NA
DNA: TGTGCCAGCAGCTACGATGACAGCGAAAAACTGTTTTTT
CDR3: CASSYDDSEKLFF

J: TRBJ1-1
length: 14
V: TRBV7-9
size: few
D: NA
DNA: TGTGCCAGCAGCTCAGGGACCGGGGACACTGAAGCTTTCTTT
CDR3: CASSSGTGDTEAFF

J: TRBJ2-7
length: 13
V: TRBV15
size: NA
D: NA
DNA: TGTGCCACCAGCAGAGAGAAAGGGTTCGAGCAGTACTTC
CDR3: CATSREKGFEQYF

J: TRBJ1-4
length: 15
V: TRBV11-2
size: NA
D: TRBD1
DNA: TGTGCCAGCAGCTCATACAGGGGAAATAATGAAAAACTGTTTTTT
CDR3: CASSSYRGNNEKLFF

J: TRBJ2-3
length: 17
V: TRBV20-1
size: once
D: TRBD2
DNA: TGCAGTGCTAGAGATCCGTCAGCGGGGGCTAGCACAGATACGCAGTATTTT
CDR3: CSARDPSAGASTDTQYF

J: TRBJ2-1
length: 13
V: TRBV9
size: NA
D: NA
DNA: TGTGCCAGCAGCGTAGAACAGTACAATGAGCAGTTCTTC
CDR3: CASSVEQYNEQFF

J: TRBJ1-2
length: 14
V: TRBV5-6
size: few
D: NA
DNA: TGTGCCAGCAGCTTGGGGCGGCAGATCTATGGCTACACCTTC
CDR3: CASSLGRQIYGYTF

J: TRBJ2-1
length: 17
V: TRBV19
size: NA
D: TRBD2
DNA: TGTGCCAGTAGTATATTCTGGGGCGGGGGGGCCCACAATGAGCAGTTCTTC
CDR3: CASSIFWGGGAHNEQFF

J: TRBJ2-3
length: 15
V: TRBV6-6
size: NA
D: TRBD2
DNA: TGTGCCAGCAGTGAGGCATGGCTAGCGGGGGATACGCAGTATTTT
CDR3: CASSEAWLAGDTQYF

J: TRBJ1-4
length: 13
V: TRBV6-1
size: NA
D: NA
DNA: TGTGCCAGCATGGGATATGGTGGAGAAAAACTGTTTTTT
CDR3: CASMGYGGEKLFF

J: TRBJ2-7
length: 14
V: TRBV10-3
size: few
D: NA
DNA: TGTGCCATCAGTGCGGCAGGGATCGCCCACGAGCAGTACTTC
CDR3: CAISAAGIAHEQYF

J: TRBJ1-1
length: 14
V: TRBV28
size: few
D: TRBD1
DNA: TGTGCCAGCAGTTTATGGGGGACAGACACTGAAGCTTTCTTT
CDR3: CASSLWGTDTEAFF

J: TRBJ2-7
length: 19
V: TRBV7-9
size: NA
D: NA
DNA: TGTGCCAGCAGCTTTCCCTCCTCCCTCGACAGTCGGAACCCCTACGAGCAGTACTTC
CDR3: CASSFPSSLDSRNPYEQYF

J: TRBJ2-1
length: 16
V: TRBV7-8
size: NA
D: TRBD1
DNA: TGTGCCAGCAGCGCAAGGGACAGAACTACTTACAATGAGCAGTTCTTC
CDR3: CASSARDRTTYNEQFF

J: TRBJ2-5
length: 16
V: TRBV3-1
size: NA
D: NA
DNA: TGTGCCAGCAGCCAATGGGAAACAGGGAAAAAAGAGACCCAGTACTTC
CDR3: CASSQWETGKKETQYF

J: TRBJ2-1
length: 15
V: TRBV2
size: many
D: TRBD2
DNA: TGTGCCAGCACTCGGGGACTAGCGTCCTACAATGAGCAGTTCTTC
CDR3: CASTRGLASYNEQFF

J: TRBJ1-3
length: 14
V: TRBV4-1
size: NA
D: NA
DNA: TGCGCCAGCAGACAAGCACGGGCCCGCGACACCAGATATTTT
CDR3: CASRQARARDTRYF

J: TRBJ1-4
length: 14
V: TRBV27
size: few
D: TRBD1
DNA: TGTGCCAGCAGAAAATACAGGGGAGATGAAAAACTGTTTTTT
CDR3: CASRKYRGDEKLFF

J: TRBJ1-1
length: 15
V: TRBV5-6
size: NA
D: NA
DNA: TGTGCCAGCAGCTTGTGGTACGGGAGGAACACTGAAGCTTTCTTT
CDR3: CASSLWYGRNTEAFF

J: TRBJ1-1
length: 14
V: TRBV19
size: NA
D: TRBD1
DNA: TGTGCCAGTAGTATAGGGACAGGGGGCACTGAAGCTTTCTTT
CDR3: CASSIGTGGTEAFF

J: TRBJ2-2
length: 17
V: TRBV14
size: NA
D: TRBD2
DNA: TGTGCCAGCAGCCAAGTTCCTAGCGGGGGGGCCACCGGGGAGCTGTTATTT
CDR3: CASSQVPSGGATGELLF

J: TRBJ1-4
length: 16
V: TRBV5-5
size: NA
D: NA
DNA: TGTGCCAGCAGTTCAGGGTACTTGGGGACTAATGAAAAACTGTTTTTT
CDR3: CASSSGYLGTNEKLFF

J: TRBJ1-3
length: 14
V: TRBV20-1
size: NA
D: TRBD1
DNA: TGCAGTGCTAGAGTCCCCGGACAGGCGGCCACCATATATTTT
CDR3: CSARVPGQAATIYF

J: TRBJ2-7
length: 14
V: TRBV3-1
size: few
D: NA
DNA: TGTGCCAGCAGCCAAGCGGCAGGGTTCTACGAGCAGTACTTC
CDR3: CASSQAAGFYEQYF

J: TRBJ2-5
length: 15
V: TRBV12-3/TRBV12-4
size: NA
D: NA
DNA: TGTGCCAGCAGTTTAGGGGCGCGGGAACAAGAGACCCAGTACTTC
CDR3: CASSLGAREQETQYF

J: TRBJ2-1
length: 16
V: TRBV6-5
size: NA
D: TRBD2
DNA: TGTGCCAGCAGTTACTCCGGACTAGTGGGAGACAATGAGCAGTTCTTC
CDR3: CASSYSGLVGDNEQFF

J: TRBJ1-5
length: 16
V: TRBV15
size: few
D: NA
DNA: TGTGCCACCAGCAGAGACGGGGACTGGAGAAATCAGCCCCAGCATTTT
CDR3: CATSRDGDWRNQPQHF

J: TRBJ2-1
length: 14
V: TRBV15
size: NA
D: NA
DNA: TGTGCCACCAGCGACGGTAGCTCCTACAATGAGCAGTTCTTC
CDR3: CATSDGSSYNEQFF

J: TRBJ1-1
length: 14
V: TRBV25-1
size: NA
D: NA
DNA: TGTGCCCGCGGGGGATCGGGAGGGGGCACTGAAGCTTTCTTT
CDR3: CARGGSGGGTEAFF

J: TRBJ1-6
length: 16
V: TRBV13
size: NA
D: NA
DNA: TGTGCCAGCAGCTTACACGGCTTCTCCTATAATTCACCCCTCCACTTT
CDR3: CASSLHGFSYNSPLHF

J: TRBJ2-3
length: 16
V: TRBV2
size: NA
D: TRBD1
DNA: TGTGCCAGCAGATACCACCGACAGGGCAACACAGATACGCAGTATTTT
CDR3: CASRYHRQGNTDTQYF

J: TRBJ2-5
length: 12
V: TRBV12-3/TRBV12-4
size: NA
D: NA
DNA: TGTGCCAGCAGCCTCTTGGCCGGTTCCCAGTACTTC
CDR3: CASSLLAGSQYF

J: TRBJ2-7
length: 13
V: TRBV20-1
size: few
D: TRBD2
DNA: TGCAGTGCTAGTTTAGCGGGGGTTCGGGAGCAGTACTTC
CDR3: CSASLAGVREQYF

J: TRBJ1-1
length: 15
V: TRBV20-1
size: NA
D: NA
DNA: TGCAGTGCTAGAGATCAACGACGGGGGAACATTGACGCTTTCTTT
CDR3: CSARDQRRGNIDAFF

J: TRBJ1-2
length: 15
V: TRBV5-4
size: NA
D: NA
DNA: TGTGCCAGCAGCAGCCCGGGGGGGCGCGGCTATGGCTACACCTTC
CDR3: CASSSPGGRGYGYTF

J: TRBJ1-5
length: 13
V: TRBV7-2
size: many
D: NA
DNA: TGTGCCAGCAGCGATGGGGGAAATCAGCCCCAGCATTTT
CDR3: CASSDGGNQPQHF

J: TRBJ1-1
length: 13
V: TRBV6-1
size: few
D: NA
DNA: TGTGCCAGCACTAGTATTCGGAGCACTGAAGCTTTCTTT
CDR3: CASTSIRSTEAFF

J: TRBJ1-1
length: 15
V: TRBV19
size: once
D: TRBD1
DNA: TGTGCCAGTAGTGCGGACAGGGGCGGGAACACTGAAGCTTTCTTT
CDR3: CASSADRGGNTEAFF

J: TRBJ2-7
length: 17
V: TRBV6-2/TRBV6-3
size: NA
D: TRBD1
DNA: TGTGCCAGCAGTTTTGACAGGGGGCTAGGTGGTTCCTACGAGCAGTACTTC
CDR3: CASSFDRGLGGSYEQYF

J: TRBJ1-1
length: 14
V: TRBV12-3/TRBV12-4
size: many
D: NA
DNA: TGTGCCAGCAGTTATCTGGAGATGAACACTGAAGCTTTCTTT
CDR3: CASSYLEMNTEAFF

J: TRBJ1-3
length: 15
V: TRBV6-1
size: few
D: NA
DNA: TGTGCCAGCAGTGGGTATGGGGGCGCAGGAAACACCATATATTTT
CDR3: CASSGYGGAGNTIYF

J: TRBJ2-1
length: 15
V: TRBV6-1
size: few
D: TRBD2
DNA: TGTGCCAGCAGTGAAACAGGATGGGGAGGGAATGAGCAGTTCTTC
CDR3: CASSETGWGGNEQFF

J: TRBJ2-5
length: 17
V: TRBV7-8
size: many
D: TRBD2
DNA: TGTGCCAGCAGCTTAGGGTCCCGCGGGGGGGGCGGATGGGCCCAGTACTTC
CDR3: CASSLGSRGGGGWAQYF

J: TRBJ2-7
length: 15
V: TRBV12-3/TRBV12-4
size: NA
D: TRBD2
DNA: TGTGCCAGCACCGCTAGCGGGGAACCGACCTACGAGCAGTACTTC
CDR3: CASTASGEPTYEQYF

J: TRBJ2-7
length: 14
V: TRBV2
size: NA
D: TRBD1
DNA: TGTGCCAGCAGCAGGACAGGGATGGCCTACGAGCAGTACTTC
CDR3: CASSRTGMAYEQYF

J: TRBJ1-2
length: 15
V: TRBV5-4
size: many
D: TRBD1
DNA: TGTGCCAGCAGCTCGGGACAGGGCGCTTTCTATGGCTACACCTTC
CDR3: CASSSGQGAFYGYTF

J: TRBJ1-1
length: 14
V: TRBV28
size: NA
D: NA
DNA: TGTGCCAGCCTCGGTAGGCGAATGAACACTGAAGCTTTCTTT
CDR3: CASLGRRMNTEAFF

J: TRBJ2-7
length: 14
V: TRBV5-1
size: NA
D: NA
DNA: TGCGCCAGCAGCTTGGCCCCAGGATCCTACGAGCAGTACTTC
CDR3: CASSLAPGSYEQYF

J: TRBJ2-3
length: 14
V: TRBV2
size: NA
D: NA
DNA: TGTGCCAGCAGTCCCGGGGCGCGGACAGATACGCAGTATTTT
CDR3: CASSPGARTDTQYF

J: TRBJ2-3
length: 17
V: TRBV12-3/TRBV12-4
size: few
D: NA
DNA: TGTGCCAGCAGTTTAGCGCGAACAGTTTTGAGCGCAGATACGCAGTATTTT
CDR3: CASSLARTVLSADTQYF

J: TRBJ1-4
length: 14
V: TRBV12-3/TRBV12-4
size: NA
D: TRBD1
DNA: TGTGCCAGCACGGCAGGGGGCGGAGGTGAAAAACTGTTTTTT
CDR3: CASTAGGGGEKLFF

J: TRBJ1-6
length: 17
V: TRBV4-3
size: few
D: NA
DNA: TGCGCCAGCAGCCAAGTAACGGGGGCCCCAAATAATTCACCCCTCCACTTT
CDR3: CASSQVTGAPNNSPLHF